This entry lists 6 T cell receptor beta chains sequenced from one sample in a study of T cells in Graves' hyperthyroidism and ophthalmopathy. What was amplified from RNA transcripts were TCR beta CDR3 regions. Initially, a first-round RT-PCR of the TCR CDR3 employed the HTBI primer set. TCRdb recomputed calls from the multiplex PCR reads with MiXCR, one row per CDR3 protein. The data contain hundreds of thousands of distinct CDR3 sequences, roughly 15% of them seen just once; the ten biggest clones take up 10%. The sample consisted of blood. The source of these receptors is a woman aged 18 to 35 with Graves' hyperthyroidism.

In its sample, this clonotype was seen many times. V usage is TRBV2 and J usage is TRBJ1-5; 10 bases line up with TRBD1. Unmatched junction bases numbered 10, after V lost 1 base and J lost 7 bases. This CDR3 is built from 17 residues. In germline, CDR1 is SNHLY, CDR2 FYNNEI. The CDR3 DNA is TGTGCCAGCAGTGAAGTCATCCGGGGACAGGGGTTGCAGCCCCAGCATTTT. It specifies CASSEVIRGQGLQPQHF.

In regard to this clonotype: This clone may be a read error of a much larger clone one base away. CDR3 amino acids: CVSRTGAEAFF. The CDR3 DNA follows: TGTGTCAGCAGGACAGGGGCTGAAGCTTTCTTT. The chain carries TRBV2 and TRBJ1-1, with 9 bases lining up with TRBD1. Germline V gene sequence: CDR1 SNHLY, CDR2 FYNNEI. The CDR3 has 11 amino acids.

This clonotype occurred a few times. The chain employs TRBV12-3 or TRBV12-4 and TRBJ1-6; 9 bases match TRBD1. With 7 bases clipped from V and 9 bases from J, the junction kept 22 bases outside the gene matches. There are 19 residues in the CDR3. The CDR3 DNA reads TGTGCCAGCACCCTTTCTCCCAATGGACAGGGGACGCAAGCTTCACCCCTCCACTTT. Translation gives CASTLSPNGQGTQASPLHF.

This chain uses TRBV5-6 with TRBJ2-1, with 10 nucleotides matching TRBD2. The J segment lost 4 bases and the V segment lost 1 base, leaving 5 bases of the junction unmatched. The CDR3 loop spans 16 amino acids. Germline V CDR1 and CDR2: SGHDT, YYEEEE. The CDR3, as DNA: TGTGCCAGCAGCTTGCGAACTAGCGGGAAATACAATGAGCAGTTCTTC. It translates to CASSLRTSGKYNEQFF.

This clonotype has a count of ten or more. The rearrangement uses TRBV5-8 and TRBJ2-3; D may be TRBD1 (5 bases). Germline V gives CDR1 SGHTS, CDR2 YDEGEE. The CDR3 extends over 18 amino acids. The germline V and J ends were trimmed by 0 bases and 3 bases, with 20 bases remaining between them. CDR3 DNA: TGTGCCAGCAGCTTGGAAGGTGCAGGGTCGGGTTTGACAGATACGCAGTATTTT. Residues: CASSLEGAGSGLTDTQYF. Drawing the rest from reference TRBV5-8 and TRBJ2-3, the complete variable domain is EAGVTQSPTHLIKTRGQQATLRCSPISGHTSVYWYQQALGLGLQFLLWYDEGEERNRGNFPPRFSGRQFPNYSSELNVNALELEDSALYLCASSLEGAGSGLTDTQYFGPGTRLTVL.

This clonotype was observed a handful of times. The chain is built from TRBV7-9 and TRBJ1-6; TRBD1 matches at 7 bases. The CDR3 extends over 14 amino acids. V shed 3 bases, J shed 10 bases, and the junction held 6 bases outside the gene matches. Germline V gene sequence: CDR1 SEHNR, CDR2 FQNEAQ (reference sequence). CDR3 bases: TGTGCCAGCAGCTTGGAGGGGGCTCTCTCACCCCTCCACTTT. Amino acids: CASSLEGALSPLHF.